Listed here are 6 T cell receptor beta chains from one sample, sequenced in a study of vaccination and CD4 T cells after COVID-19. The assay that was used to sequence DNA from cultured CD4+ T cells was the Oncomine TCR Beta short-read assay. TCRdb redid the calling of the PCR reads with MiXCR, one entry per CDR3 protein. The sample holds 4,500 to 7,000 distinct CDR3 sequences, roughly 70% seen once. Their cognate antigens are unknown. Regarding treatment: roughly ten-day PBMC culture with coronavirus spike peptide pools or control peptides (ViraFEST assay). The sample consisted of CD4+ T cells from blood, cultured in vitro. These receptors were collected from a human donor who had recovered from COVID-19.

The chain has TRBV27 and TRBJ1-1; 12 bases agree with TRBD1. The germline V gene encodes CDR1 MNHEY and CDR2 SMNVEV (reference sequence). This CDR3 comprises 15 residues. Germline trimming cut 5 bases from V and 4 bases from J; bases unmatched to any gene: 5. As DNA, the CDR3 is TGTGCCAGCAGTCTGACGGGACAGGGGGCCACTGAAGCTTTCTTT. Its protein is CASSLTGQGATEAFF.

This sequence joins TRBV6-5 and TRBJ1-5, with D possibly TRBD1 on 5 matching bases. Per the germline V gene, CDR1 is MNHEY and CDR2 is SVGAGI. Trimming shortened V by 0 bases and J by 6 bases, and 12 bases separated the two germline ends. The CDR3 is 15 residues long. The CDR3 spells CASSYSRLRGQPQHF. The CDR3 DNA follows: TGTGCCAGCAGTTACTCGCGGTTAAGGGGTCAGCCCCAGCATTTT.

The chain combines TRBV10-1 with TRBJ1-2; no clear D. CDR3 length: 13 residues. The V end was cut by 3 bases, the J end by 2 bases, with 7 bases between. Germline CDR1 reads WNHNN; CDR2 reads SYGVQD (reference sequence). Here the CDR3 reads CASSDGRNYGYTF. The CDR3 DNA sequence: TGCGCCAGCAGTGATGGCAGGAACTATGGCTACACCTTC.

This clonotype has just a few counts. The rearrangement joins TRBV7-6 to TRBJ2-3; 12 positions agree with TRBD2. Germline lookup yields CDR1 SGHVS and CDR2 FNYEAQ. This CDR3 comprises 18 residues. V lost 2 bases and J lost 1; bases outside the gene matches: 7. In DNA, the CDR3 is TGTGCCAGCAGCTTATTTGGTACTAGCGGGGGGCGCACAGATACGCAGTATTTT. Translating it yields CASSLFGTSGGRTDTQYF.

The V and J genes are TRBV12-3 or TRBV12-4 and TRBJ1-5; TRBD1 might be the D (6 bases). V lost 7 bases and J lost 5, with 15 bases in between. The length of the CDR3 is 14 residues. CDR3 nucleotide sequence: TGTGCCAGCAAAAGGGGGGGGGACTATCAGCCCCAGCATTTT. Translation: CASKRGGDYQPQHF.

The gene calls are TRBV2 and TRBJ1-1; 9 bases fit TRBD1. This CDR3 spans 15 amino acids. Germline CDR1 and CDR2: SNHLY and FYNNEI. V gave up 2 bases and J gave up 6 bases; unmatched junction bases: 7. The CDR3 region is CASSESGTGWAEAFF. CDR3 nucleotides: TGTGCCAGCAGTGAATCGGGGACAGGGTGGGCTGAAGCTTTCTTT.